These 20 T cell receptor beta chains share one sample of origin, sequenced in a study of tumor-infiltrating lymphocytes in glioblastoma multiforme. Multiple V-beta primers and a C-beta primer amplified TCRB from RNA. TCRdb redid the calling of the multiplex PCR reads with MiXCR, one entry per CDR3 protein. The data contain 10,000 to 15,000 distinct CDR3 sequences, around 60% of them seen just once; the ten biggest clones take up around 30%. Input material: brain tumor tissue. These receptors came from a male donor with glioblastoma.

The chain joins TRBV11-2 to TRBJ1-2; D gene uncertain. Germline V CDR1 and CDR2: SGHAT, FQNNGV. Trimming left V 1 base short and J 4 bases short, with 13 bases between. This CDR3 spans 15 amino acids. The CDR3 DNA sequence: TGTGCCAGCAGCTTAGGAATCCTGGGAAGCTATGGCTACACCTTC. Translated: CASSLGILGSYGYTF.

This clonotype was seen just once. Compared with germline, one end of the junction differs, possibly owing to a read error. The V gene is TRBV12-3 or TRBV12-4, the J gene TRBJ2-1, with 7 bases identical to TRBD2. The CDR3 extends over 18 amino acids. CDR3: CVSNLLTDLERGNNEQFF. Here the CDR3 DNA reads TGCGTCAGCAACCTCCTTACGGACCTAGAGCGGGGCAACAATGAGCAGTTCTTC.

To note about this clonotype: A junction boundary mismatches the germline segment, possibly from a read error. The rearrangement links TRBV5-5 to TRBJ2-1; 8 bases agree with TRBD2. The CDR3 is made up of 16 amino acids. CDR1 is SGHKS and CDR2 is YYEKEE in the germline V gene (reference sequence). CDR3 DNA sequence: TGTGCCAGCAGTTTGGATTTCGGGAGGGTTGTGTATGAGCAGTTCTTC. Encoded protein: CASSLDFGRVVYEQFF.

Ten or more counts support this clonotype. The chain links TRBV19 to TRBJ1-1; D gene uncertain. The CDR3 spans 13 residues. Between the trimmed V and J ends, which lost 3 bases and 6 bases, there was a span of 11 bases. Per germline, CDR1 LNHDA and CDR2 SQIVND (reference sequence). The CDR3 DNA reads TGTGCCAGTAGTATGGGAGGGTACGCTGAAGCTTTCTTT. The encoded protein is CASSMGGYAEAFF.

As for this clonotype: The CDR3 carries no conserved terminal phenylalanine or tryptophan, so it likely arises from a read error. The chain employs TRBV13 and TRBJ1-4; D gene ambiguous. In germline, CDR1 is PRHDT, CDR2 FYEKMQ (reference sequence). V lost 5 bases, J lost 5 bases, and 12 bases lay in between. The CDR3 covers 14 residues. CDR3: CASSPRAANEKLFL. Here the CDR3 DNA reads TGTGCCAGCAGCCCAAGGGCCGCAAATGAAAAACTGTTTTTG.

This clonotype came up once. The chain joins TRBV30 to TRBJ1-1; TRBD1 matches 9 bases. J gave up 5 bases and V 6 bases, and 13 bases lay outside the gene matches. CDR3 length equals 15 residues. In germline, CDR1 is GTSNPN, CDR2 SVGIG (reference sequence). Here the CDR3 reads CACNGLQGARTEAFF. In nucleotides, the CDR3 is TGTGCCTGTAACGGTCTACAGGGGGCAAGAACTGAAGCTTTCTTT.

Remarks on this clonotype: The junction and the germline gene differ at one end; a read error may be behind it. This chain links TRBV2 with TRBJ2-2; 9 bases align to TRBD1. In germline, CDR1 is SNHLY, CDR2 FYNNEI. The CDR3 contains 16 residues. The CDR3 sequence: CASSGDRVSNIGELFF. CDR3 in DNA: TGTGCCAGCAGTGGGGACAGGGTCTCGAACATCGGGGAGCTGTTTTTT.

As for this clonotype: Germline and junction disagree at one end, which may indicate a read error. As DNA, the CDR3 is TGCAGTGCTAGAGATCCACTTAGGCAGACCGGCTATGACTACACCTTC. Protein product: CSARDPLRQTGYDYTF. The rearrangement uses TRBV20-1 and TRBJ1-2; D gene unclear. CDR1 and CDR2 (germline): DFQATT, SNEGSKA (reference sequence). This CDR3 comprises 16 residues.

This clonotype was seen a handful of times. V is TRBV20-1 and J is TRBJ2-7; maybe TRBD2 (6 bases). Per germline, CDR1 DFQATT and CDR2 SNEGSKA (reference sequence). The CDR3 has 16 residues. Trimming stripped 2 bases from V and 2 bases from J, with 19 bases between. In nucleotides, the CDR3 is TGCAGTGCTAGATCCGGGACTGGGGATATTACCTACGAGCAGTACTTC. Protein sequence: CSARSGTGDITYEQYF.

The rearrangement uses TRBV20-1 and TRBJ2-7; D is perhaps TRBD1 (6 bases). In germline, CDR1 is DFQATT, CDR2 SNEGSKA (reference sequence). The CDR3 loop spans 14 amino acids. The CDR3: CSLRAEMETGEQYF. The CDR3 region has the DNA TGCAGCCTGCGCGCTGAAATGGAGACAGGCGAGCAGTACTTC.

Worth noting for this clonotype: At one of its ends the junction is not consistent with the germline gene, which may arise from a read error. This chain connects TRBV10-3 to TRBJ1-4, with 7 nucleotides matching TRBD1. From germline, CDR1 is ENHRY and CDR2 SYGVKD. The CDR3 runs to 13 residues. CDR3 amino acids: CAINDREGEKLFF. CDR3 coding DNA: TGTGCCATCAATGACAGGGAGGGTGAAAAGCTGTTTTTT.

The chain employs TRBV20-1 and TRBJ2-3; D tentatively reads TRBD1 or TRBD2 (6 bases each). This CDR3 has 14 residues. V was pared by 5 bases and J by 2 bases, with 14 bases between. Germline assignment: CDR1 DFQATT and CDR2 SNEGSKA (reference sequence). The CDR3 DNA reads TGCAGTGCTCGGGATAGGGGGGCCACAGATACGCAGTATTTT. Residues: CSARDRGATDTQYF.

A few counts support this clonotype. The chain combines TRBV19 with TRBJ2-7, with D perhaps matching TRBD2 (5 bases). CDR1 and CDR2 (germline): LNHDA, SQIVND (reference sequence). The CDR3 has 14 residues. Trimming took off 1 base at V and 6 bases at J, with 13 bases between the two ends. The CDR3 loop is CASSIVGSDFEQYF. The CDR3 nucleotides are TGTGCCAGTAGTATAGTGGGGAGCGACTTCGAGCAGTACTTC.

The genes are TRBV29-1 and TRBJ2-5; possibly TRBD2 for D (5 bases). This CDR3 contains 12 residues. The V gene's germline CDR1 is SQVTM and CDR2 ANQGSEA. V gave up 2 bases and J gave up 9 bases, with 13 bases separating them. CDR3: CSVEHGGQAQYF. The CDR3 region has the DNA TGCAGCGTTGAACATGGAGGCCAGGCCCAGTACTTC.

V and J are TRBV14 and TRBJ2-1; no clear D gene. This CDR3 has 14 residues. Germline CDR1 reads SGHDN; CDR2 reads FVKESK. The V end lost 6 bases, the J end lost 7 bases, and 16 bases lay between the germline ends. The CDR3 region has the DNA TGTGCCAGCAGTCAACCTGGCCGGAGAAATGAGCAGTTCTTC. It encodes CASSQPGRRNEQFF.

This clonotype was picked up one time. The gene calls are TRBV6-2 or TRBV6-3 and TRBJ2-2, with 8 bases identical to TRBD2. The germline V gene encodes CDR1 MNHEY and CDR2 SVGEGT. After removal of 7 bases from V and 7 bases from J, the junction contained 5 bases not matched to a gene. This CDR3 spans 13 amino acids. CDR3 protein: CASTGTSHGELFF. In DNA form, the CDR3 reads TGTGCCAGCACCGGGACTAGTCACGGGGAGCTGTTTTTT.

Concerning this clonotype itself: Compared with germline, one end of the junction differs, possibly owing to a read error. J is TRBJ2-5 and V is TRBV20-1; weak D call: TRBD1 (6 bases). The CDR3 contains 12 residues. Germline-derived CDR1 and CDR2 are DFQATT and SNEGSKA (reference sequence). The CDR3 protein is CSAQTALGAQCF. The DNA for the CDR3 is TGCAGTGCGCAGACAGCCTTGGGGGCCCAGTGCTTC.

By share, this clonotype ranks as medium-sized. V usage is TRBV6-6 and J usage is TRBJ2-1, with D possibly being TRBD1 or TRBD2 (5 bases each). CDR1 and CDR2 (germline): MNHNY, SVGAGI (reference sequence). The CDR3 is 15 residues long. V lost 2 bases to trimming and J lost 4 bases, with 12 bases between them. The CDR3 protein is CASSYARDRYNEQFF. Written as DNA, the CDR3 is TGTGCCAGCAGTTACGCGAGGGACCGATACAATGAGCAGTTCTTC.

About this clonotype: Mismatch with germline at one junction end may stem from a read error. The V and J genes are TRBV11-2 and TRBJ1-1; no definite D call. Per germline, CDR1 SGHAT and CDR2 FQNNGV. This CDR3 spans 13 amino acids. The CDR3 nucleotides read TGTGCCAACAGCCTCGAGAATTTTTCTGAAGCTTTCTTT. It translates to CANSLENFSEAFF.

On this clonotype itself: Compared with germline, one end of the junction differs, possibly owing to a read error. The V call is TRBV6-5, the J call TRBJ2-1; D may be TRBD2 (6 bases). CDR1 is MNHEY and CDR2 is SVGAGI in the germline V gene. The CDR3 contains 13 residues. The CDR3 spells CASSHSGGDEQFF. DNA for the CDR3: TGTGCCAGCAGTCACTCTGGAGGGGATGAGCAGTTCTTC.